This is a list of T cell receptor beta chains from one sample in a study of response to subunit inactivated influenza vaccine. Each CDR3 protein gets one entry after TCRdb re-called the RT-PCR reads with MiXCR. The sample includes about 570,000 distinct CDR3 sequences, approximately 10% seen only once; the top ten take approximately 11%. The same data also went into a second study, on T cells expressing NK-cell markers.

The sample here was PBMCs from blood, taken on the day of vaccination. Receptors were obtained from a man aged 50 to 59 who received an inactivated influenza vaccine. The CDR3 runs from the conserved cysteine through the conserved F or W.

V gene,J gene,CDR3 protein
TRBV27,TRBJ2-3,CASSDHSSGTSGRPDTQYF
TRBV4-2,TRBJ2-7,CASSPPLAGGYSYEQYF
TRBV28,TRBJ2-5,CASSLRRGQTQYF
TRBV28,TRBJ2-5,CASSLGETKYF
TRBV5-1,TRBJ2-5,CASSLQGDWQETQYF
TRBV10-2,TRBJ2-1,CASSKTSLYGEQFF
TRBV10-3,TRBJ1-1,CAISEGQGRVNTEAFF
TRBV20-1,TRBJ1-4,CSARAPGATNEKLFF
TRBV20-1,TRBJ2-3,CSATRVGRRTDTQYF
TRBV5-1,TRBJ2-7,CASSLNVEQYF
TRBV24-1,TRBJ2-1,CATSVASGSSYNEQFF
TRBV19,TRBJ1-5,CASTRDEGFHQPQHF
TRBV5-1,TRBJ2-7,CASSLGGVGTITYEQYF
TRBV7-9,TRBJ2-7,CASSFGTGIGEQYF
TRBV10-3,TRBJ2-5,CAIRTDRLQETQYF
TRBV15,TRBJ2-5,CATSKPGLAEETQYF
TRBV6-2/TRBV6-3,TRBJ2-5,CASRLWTGRETQYF
TRBV20-1,TRBJ2-1,CSARDRDRYNEQFF
TRBV12-3/TRBV12-4,TRBJ2-1,CASSFMGGSYNEQFF
TRBV19,TRBJ2-2,CASSILGARTGELFF
TRBV5-1,TRBJ1-6,CASSLSGISDSPLHF
TRBV12-3/TRBV12-4,TRBJ2-2,CASSFSLSGELFF
TRBV29-1,TRBJ2-3,CSVSNYQFSSGGPPQSSTDTQYF
TRBV3-1,TRBJ2-3,CTCSFFPSGRRDRTDTQYF
TRBV5-1,TRBJ1-4,CATQFQQAQGCEKLFF
TRBV3-1,TRBJ2-1,CASSQVRLAGLAGIGSYNEQFF
TRBV30,TRBJ1-3,CAWNRGSGNTIYF
TRBV20-1,TRBJ1-6,CSARDLDRDRSYNSPLHF
TRBV28,TRBJ2-1,CASSQIYNEQFF
TRBV4-3,TRBJ1-3,CASSQDSGAGNTIYF
TRBV2,TRBJ2-1,CASTSPTQYNEQFF
TRBV12-3/TRBV12-4,TRBJ2-5,CASSGLAGGGPETQYF
TRBV28,TRBJ1-5,CASRDRGVYSNQPQHF
TRBV28,TRBJ2-7,CASSSPLSQRVTEQYF
TRBV20-1,TRBJ2-4,CSATRQGPARTLAKNIQYF
TRBV3-1,TRBJ2-1,CASSPWAAGGGVEQFF
TRBV24-1,TRBJ1-6,CATSARAKNSPLHF
TRBV20-1,TRBJ2-2,CSAPDSPNTGELFF
TRBV28,TRBJ2-7,CASSLNDRVKSSYEQYF
TRBV5-1,TRBJ2-3,CASSLAAGSTDTQYF
TRBV10-1,TRBJ2-2,CASRPQTGNTGELFF
TRBV5-1,TRBJ1-1,CASSLGQINTEAFF
TRBV14,TRBJ1-6,CASSQVYNSPLHF
TRBV3-1,TRBJ2-1,CASSLYDGDEQFF
TRBV6-2/TRBV6-3,TRBJ2-4,CASSTGTPPSIEYF
TRBV12-3/TRBV12-4,TRBJ2-7,CASSSRPGISYEQYF